The 13 T cell receptor beta chains given below trace back to one sample, sequenced in a study of cytomegalovirus exposure and HLA in healthy donors. PCR employed 60 Vbeta and 13 Jbeta primers. Assay: immunoSEQ multiplex PCR; the TCRdb copy retains only in-frame clones and omits some. The table records around 100,000 clones, approximately 70% of them present only once. The specimen sequenced was PBMCs. These TCRs come from a middle-aged man in good health and CMV-seropositive.

This rearrangement joins TRBV5-1 to TRBJ2-1; 11 positions agree with TRBD2. The CDR3 length is 14 residues. The V segment lost 5 bases and the J segment 2 bases; nucleotides outside the gene matches: 0. CDR1 is SGHRS, CDR2 YFSETQ, per germline. CDR3 nucleotides: TGCGCCAGCAGGACTAGCGGGACCTACAATGAGCAGTTCTTC. It codes for CASRTSGTYNEQFF.

The rearrangement links TRBV15 to TRBJ1-5; D not certain. Per the germline V gene, CDR1 is LNHNV and CDR2 is YYDKDF (reference sequence). The length of the CDR3 is 16 residues. The V end was cut by 3 bases, the J end by 1 base, with 13 bases between. Written as DNA, the CDR3 is TGTGCCACCAGCAGGGGTCATGTAGCGAGCAATCAGCCCCAGCATTTT. Amino acid sequence: CATSRGHVASNQPQHF.

The V and J genes are TRBV9 and TRBJ2-1; D may be TRBD2 (5 bases). In germline, CDR1 is SGDLS, CDR2 YYNGEE. V was shortened by 4 bases and J by 5 bases, with 16 bases between the two germline ends. The CDR3 spans 15 residues. CDR3 nucleotides: TGTGCCAGCAGCCCGGGGTCGAGTAGGGACAATGAGCAGTTCTTC. It is translated as CASSPGSSRDNEQFF. Looking up the rest from reference TRBV9 and TRBJ2-1 gives the full variable domain: DSGVTQTPKHLITATGQRVTLRCSPRSGDLSVYWYQQSLDQGLQFLIQYYNGEERAKGNILERFSAQQFPDLHSELNLSSLELGDSALYFCASSPGSSRDNEQFFGPGTRLTVL.

V is TRBV5-1 and J is TRBJ2-5; 10 bases align to TRBD2. In germline, CDR1 is SGHRS, CDR2 YFSETQ. This CDR3 has 17 amino acids. Trimming cost V 5 bases and J 1 base; bases outside gene matches: 11. The CDR3 DNA sequence: TGCGCCAGCAGTCCCGAATGGAGGACTAGCGGCCAAGAGACCCAGTACTTC. Translated: CASSPEWRTSGQETQYF.

V and J are TRBV4-1 and TRBJ2-7, with 10 bases fitting TRBD1. The CDR3 runs to 17 residues. Germline CDR1 is MGHRA and CDR2 is YSYEKL. The V and J ends lost 1 base and 1 base, in that order; junction bases with no gene match: 7. The chain's CDR3 is CASSQVYGTGASYEQYF. The CDR3 nucleotides read TGCGCCAGCAGCCAAGTCTACGGGACAGGGGCTTCCTACGAGCAGTACTTC.

The chain is built from TRBV9 and TRBJ1-1; tentative D call: TRBD1 (6 bases). This CDR3 spans 16 amino acids. CDR1 SGDLS and CDR2 YYNGEE come from the germline V gene. Trimming removed 0 bases at V and 0 bases at J, with 12 bases between. CDR3 sequence (DNA): TGTGCCAGCAGCGTAGTGGCAGGGGTTCTGAACACTGAAGCTTTCTTT. Its translation: CASSVVAGVLNTEAFF.

This chain joins TRBV28 and TRBJ2-7, with TRBD2 matching over 9 bases. Trimming at V came to 3 bases and at J to 2 bases, leaving 11 bases not matched to a gene. Per the germline V gene, CDR1 is MDHEN and CDR2 is SYDVKM. The CDR3 spans 17 residues. Here the CDR3 reads CASSFPTDAGGPYEQYF. The CDR3 bases are TGTGCCAGCAGTTTCCCCACCGACGCGGGAGGGCCCTACGAGCAGTACTTC.

The V gene is TRBV30, the J gene TRBJ2-3; TRBD1 matches 8 bases. The V and J ends lost 4 bases and 6 bases, in that order; junction bases with no gene match: 3. The CDR3 loop spans 12 amino acids. The germline gives CDR1 GTSNPN, CDR2 SVGIG (reference sequence). The CDR3 here is CAWNQGADTQYF. CDR3 nucleotide sequence: TGTGCCTGGAACCAGGGGGCGGATACGCAGTATTTT.

This sequence joins TRBV4-1 and TRBJ2-1; a possible D gene is TRBD2 (6 bases). Germline V gene sequence: CDR1 MGHRA, CDR2 YSYEKL. The CDR3 has 14 amino acids. The V end was cut by 4 bases, the J end by 2 bases, with 9 bases between. DNA of the CDR3: TGCGCCAGCAGCCGTAGCGGCCCCTACAATGAGCAGTTCTTC. Translating gives CASSRSGPYNEQFF.

The chain uses TRBV7-2 and TRBJ1-5; TRBD1 agrees at 8 bases. The CDR3 totals 15 residues. V gave up 5 bases and J gave up 1 base; unmatched junction bases: 4. From germline, CDR1 is SGHTA and CDR2 FQGNSA. The DNA of the CDR3 is TGTGCCAGCAGCCCTCAGGGGGCGAGCAATCAGCCCCAGCATTTT. Translated: CASSPQGASNQPQHF.

This clone appeared a single time. The CDR3, as DNA: TGTGCCAGCAGCTTTACAGGGAGGGCCGGGGAGCTGTTTTTT. It codes for CASSFTGRAGELFF. The chain uses TRBV7-9 and TRBJ2-2; the D gene is possibly TRBD2 (7 bases). CDR1 SEHNR and CDR2 FQNEAQ come from the germline V gene (reference sequence). The CDR3 has 14 amino acids. Trimming shortened V by 3 bases and J by 6 bases, and 11 bases separated the two germline ends.

The chain recombines TRBV28 with TRBJ1-4, with D possibly matching TRBD1 (5 bases). Germline loops: CDR1 MDHEN, CDR2 SYDVKM. V lost 6 bases and J 6 bases, leaving 17 bases between the germline ends. The CDR3 has 15 amino acids. CDR3 nucleotides: TGTGCCAGCAGGCCAGACAGTATAGGTGATGAAAAACTGTTTTTT. Translated: CASRPDSIGDEKLFF.

J is TRBJ1-4 and V is TRBV25-1; possible D gene TRBD1, 5 bases. V lost 3 bases and J lost 3, with 11 bases in between. CDR3 length equals 15 residues. The germline V gene encodes CDR1 MGHDK and CDR2 SYGVNS. The CDR3 DNA is TGTGCCAGCAGTGATTACAGGTTTTCTAATGAAAAACTGTTTTTT. It translates to CASSDYRFSNEKLFF.